Presented here are 23 T cell receptor beta chains from one specimen sequenced in a study of a mutant IDH1 vaccine in newly diagnosed glioma (dated by TCRdb to about 2021). Receptor libraries were prepared by the immunoSEQ multiplex PCR assay. Here the immuneACCESS table is served through TCRdb, limited to in-frame sequences with V and J called. Missing clones are a known gap in these copies; in checked studies unresolved V genes cover under half, and the rest lacks a known reason. The table for this sample lists over 75,000 clones; 75% to 85% of them were counted only once. 4% to 5.5% of the sample is taken by the ten largest. What these receptors recognize is not known. Sample time point, as interpreted from the label and publication: week 47, end of study. Every vaccine dose consisted of 300 ug of a 20-mer mutant IDH1 peptide in Montanide, administered subcutaneously together with topical imiquimod.

Specimen: PBMCs, collected from a glioma patient whose treatment included an IDH1 peptide vaccine. The receptors come from a man aged 35-49 years with glioma.

Concerning this clone itself: The same CDR3 arises from other DNA sequences in this sample as well. The rearrangement links TRBV6-5 to TRBJ1-1; no reliable D call. The CDR3 sequence is 14 residues long. Trimming removed 6 bases from V and 3 bases from J, with 14 bases in between. Germline V gives CDR1 MNHEY, CDR2 SVGAGI. CDR3 sequence reads: CASSPTAGDTEAFF. In DNA, the CDR3 is TGTGCCAGCAGCCCTACCGCCGGGGACACTGAAGCTTTCTTT.

The V gene is TRBV4-2, the J gene TRBJ1-3; D is ambiguous. V lost 5 bases to trimming and J lost 0 bases, with 14 bases between them. The CDR3 is made up of 16 amino acids. In germline, CDR1 is LGHNA, CDR2 YNFKEQ. The CDR3 region is CASSLGARPSGNTIYF. The CDR3 DNA follows: TGTGCCAGCAGCTTGGGTGCGAGGCCCTCTGGAAACACCATATATTTT.

The V and J genes are TRBV1 and TRBJ1-1. TRBV1 is a documented pseudogene. The CDR3 extends over 13 amino acids. The CDR3 is CTSSQDNRTEAFF. The CDR3 region has the DNA TGCACCAGCAGCCAAGATAACCGGACTGAAGCTTTCTTT.

Only one count was recorded for this clone. The gene calls are TRBV6-1 and TRBJ2-5; TRBD2 matches at 8 bases. CDR1 and CDR2 from the germline V gene are MNHNS and SASEGT. The CDR3 spans 13 residues. The ends lost 6 bases at V and 4 bases at J; junction bases unmatched: 4. The CDR3 DNA follows: TGTGCCAGCAGGGGACTAGTCCGAGAGACCCAGTACTTC. Amino acid sequence: CASRGLVRETQYF.

The chain employs TRBV25-1 and TRBJ2-7, with D perhaps assigned TRBD1 or TRBD2 (7 bases each). Per the germline V gene, CDR1 is MGHDK and CDR2 is SYGVNS. This CDR3 region has 15 residues. With 3 bases removed from V and 2 bases from J, the gap between germline ends came to 14 bases. CDR3 protein: CASSDRGGSAYEQYF. The CDR3 DNA reads TGTGCCAGCAGTGACAGGGGGGGTTCCGCCTACGAGCAGTACTTC.

This sequence joins TRBV28 and TRBJ2-7, with 7 positions matching TRBD2. With V trimmed by 2 bases and J by 7 bases, 14 bases remained unmatched. Germline CDR1 MDHEN, CDR2 SYDVKM. The CDR3 spans 16 residues. Here the CDR3 DNA reads TGTGCCAGCAGTTTAGCCTCTGGGGCTAGCGGTAGGGAGCAGTACTTC. Its translation: CASSLASGASGREQYF.

V usage is TRBV11-3 and J usage is TRBJ1-1; TRBD1 is a possible D gene (5 bases). The CDR3 runs 13 residues. CDR1 and CDR2 from the germline V gene are SGHNT and YENEEA. The V gene lost 3 bases and the J gene lost 4 bases, with 9 bases spanning the gap. The CDR3 reads CASSFQGGTEAFF. The CDR3 nucleotides are TGTGCCAGCAGCTTTCAGGGTGGCACTGAAGCTTTCTTT.

V gene TRBV28 combines with J gene TRBJ2-7; 12 positions agree with TRBD2. The germline gives CDR1 MDHEN, CDR2 SYDVKM. The CDR3 has 16 residues. The ends lost 2 bases at V and 7 bases at J; junction bases unmatched: 9. The DNA of the CDR3 is TGTGCCAGCAGTTTACTTCTAGCGGGAGGGCCACGGGAGCAGTACTTC. Translation gives CASSLLLAGGPREQYF.

CDR3 protein: CASSGFTNYGYTF. The CDR3 coding sequence is TGTGCCAGCTCAGGGTTCACTAACTATGGCTACACCTTC. V is TRBV18 and J is TRBJ1-2; D not certain. Germline CDR1 is KGHSH and CDR2 is LQKENI. The CDR3 loop spans 13 amino acids. V lost 5 bases and J lost 0, with 7 bases in between.

The rearrangement uses TRBV18 and TRBJ1-6, with 8 bases fitting TRBD1. V lost 6 bases and J lost 5; bases outside the gene matches: 6. Germline loops: CDR1 KGHSH, CDR2 LQKENI. This CDR3 region has 15 residues. In DNA form, the CDR3 reads TGTGCCAGCTCCCGACAGGGGACTAATAATTCACCCCTCCACTTT. It is translated as CASSRQGTNNSPLHF.

This clone was seen a single time. The CDR3 nucleotides are TGTGCCAGCAGCCTCAGGGGATACAATGAGCAGTTCTTC. Its translation is CASSLRGYNEQFF. The V gene is TRBV5-4, the J gene TRBJ2-1; the D gene is possibly TRBD1 (6 bases). The CDR3 is 13 residues long. The germline V gene has CDR1 SGHNT and CDR2 YYREEE (reference sequence). V was trimmed by 4 bases and J by 4 bases, leaving 9 bases between them.

The genes are TRBV10-2 and TRBJ1-1; D not certain. The ends were cut back, 4 bases at V and 7 bases at J, with 4 bases in the middle. The CDR3 is 10 residues long. Germline CDR1 is WSHSY and CDR2 is SAAADI. CDR3 region: CASSGDEAFF. CDR3 bases: TGCGCCAGCAGTGGGGATGAAGCTTTCTTT.

The gene calls are TRBV5-8 and TRBJ2-7; 9 bases fit TRBD1. The CDR3 is 13 amino acids. Germline V CDR1 and CDR2: SGHTS, YDEGEE. V lost 4 bases to trimming and J lost 6 bases; unmatched junction nucleotides: 5. The CDR3 coding sequence is TGTGCCAGCAGCGCCGGGACAGGGCGCGAGCAGTACTTC. Residues: CASSAGTGREQYF.

This clone occurred a few times. The V call is TRBV30, the J call TRBJ1-5; D gene ambiguous. V lost 0 bases and J lost 5, with 11 bases in between. CDR1 and CDR2 (germline): GTSNPN, SVGIG (reference sequence). This CDR3 has 14 residues. In DNA, the CDR3 is TGTGCCTGGAGTGTGGGAGGGAAAGATCAGCCCCAGCATTTT. Its translation: CAWSVGGKDQPQHF.

The rearrangement joins TRBV6-1 to TRBJ1-1; D is undetermined. CDR3 length: 12 residues. CDR1 and CDR2 from the germline V gene are MNHNS and SASEGT. Trimming cost V 0 bases and J 11 bases, with 10 bases left between them. CDR3 sequence reads: CASSEAVVVAFF. CDR3 DNA: TGTGCCAGCAGTGAAGCGGTGGTGGTTGCTTTCTTT.

A few counts support this clone. This chain connects TRBV4-3 to TRBJ2-5, with D tentatively TRBD2 (5 bases). The germline gives CDR1 LGHNA, CDR2 YSLEER. V was clipped by 2 bases and J by 5 bases, with 12 bases between them. This CDR3 has 14 residues. In nucleotides, the CDR3 is TGCGCCAGCAGCCAAAATACGGGCGGGGAGACCCAGTACTTC. This translates into CASSQNTGGETQYF.

The chain joins TRBV18 to TRBJ2-1; D may be TRBD2 (6 bases). This CDR3 is built from 13 residues. Between the trimmed V and J ends, which lost 8 bases and 8 bases, there was a span of 16 bases. Germline V gene lookup returns CDR1 KGHSH and CDR2 LQKENI. The CDR3 DNA follows: TGTGCCAGCGAAGGGGACTTTACGGATGAGCAGTTCTTC. Protein product: CASEGDFTDEQFF.

J is TRBJ1-2 and V is TRBV19; D is possibly TRBD1 (5 bases). CDR3 length: 16 residues. Germline values: CDR1 LNHDA, CDR2 SQIVND (reference sequence). Trimming took off 4 bases at V and 0 bases at J, with 15 bases between the two ends. The CDR3 spells CASSTGGSGANYGYTF. The CDR3 nucleotides read TGTGCCAGTAGTACCGGGGGGTCAGGAGCTAACTATGGCTACACCTTC.

The chain is built from TRBV14 and TRBJ1-5; D perhaps matches TRBD1 (6 bases). The germline V gene encodes CDR1 SGHDN and CDR2 FVKESK. Trimming stripped 4 bases from V and 4 bases from J, with 17 bases between. This CDR3 is 16 amino acids long. DNA of the CDR3: TGTGCCAGCAGCCTTGGGGGGCTCGGGCGTAATCAGCCCCAGCATTTT. This codes for CASSLGGLGRNQPQHF.

J is TRBJ1-4 and V is TRBV6-1; TRBD1 matches at 8 bases. The CDR3 is 14 residues long. In germline, CDR1 is MNHNS, CDR2 SASEGT. V dropped 4 bases and J dropped 7; count of bases not matched to a gene: 5. As DNA, the CDR3 is TGTGCCAGCAGTGCGGACAGGGTGACTGAAAAACTGTTTTTT. Translated, it gives CASSADRVTEKLFF.

The chain combines TRBV25-1 with TRBJ1-1; D gene unclear. Trimming pared 0 bases from V and 0 bases from J, leaving 8 bases between. The CDR3 spans 15 residues. The germline V gene has CDR1 MGHDK and CDR2 SYGVNS. CDR3 sequence: CASSEYVGLNTEAFF. In nucleotides, the CDR3 is TGTGCCAGCAGTGAATATGTGGGTTTGAACACTGAAGCTTTCTTT. Drawing the rest from reference TRBV25-1 and TRBJ1-1, the complete variable domain is EADIYQTPRYLVIGTGKKITLECSQTMGHDKMYWYQQDPGMELHLIHYSYGVNSTEKGDLSSESTVSRIRTEHFPLTLESARPSHTSQYLCASSEYVGLNTEAFFGQGTRLTVV.

This chain uses TRBV5-1 with TRBJ1-6; 12 bases are shared with TRBD1. The germline CDR1 and CDR2 sequences are SGHRS and YFSETQ. V trimming: 4 bases; J trimming: 10 bases; junction bases outside the gene matches: 3. The CDR3 extends over 14 amino acids. CDR3: CASSGTGGPSPLHF. The CDR3 DNA follows: TGCGCCAGCAGCGGGACAGGGGGCCCGTCACCCCTCCACTTT. Looking up the rest from reference TRBV5-1 and TRBJ1-6 gives the full variable domain: KAGVTQTPRYLIKTRGQQVTLSCSPISGHRSVSWYQQTPGQGLQFLFEYFSETQRNKGNFPGRFSGRQFSNSRSEMNVSTLELGDSALYLCASSGTGGPSPLHFGNGTRLTVT.

The genes are TRBV30 and TRBJ2-5, with TRBD2 matching 7 bases. This CDR3 region has 12 residues. V trimming: 4 bases; J trimming: 7 bases; junction bases outside the gene matches: 6. Germline V lookup: CDR1 GTSNPN, CDR2 SVGIG (reference sequence). CDR3 in amino acids: CAWKRDPRTQYF. The DNA of the CDR3 is TGTGCCTGGAAGCGGGACCCGAGGACCCAGTACTTC.